Below, 23 T cell receptor beta chains from the same sample are listed, as sequenced in a study of cytomegalovirus exposure and HLA in healthy donors. The PCR contained 60 Vbeta and 13 Jbeta primers. Libraries were prepared by immunoSEQ multiplex PCR; TCRdb keeps only in-frame clonotypes and omits some of them. The sample holds 200,000 to 250,000 clones, 65% to 85% seen once. The sample comprised PBMCs. The receptors come from a man aged 30 to 39 in good health and CMV-seronegative.

The chain couples TRBV9 to TRBJ1-6; D gene unclear. CDR3 size: 13 residues. V lost 0 bases and J 7 bases, leaving 5 bases between the germline ends. Per the germline V gene, CDR1 is SGDLS and CDR2 is YYNGEE. The CDR3 sequence: CASSVAGNSPLHF. The CDR3 nucleotides read TGTGCCAGCAGCGTAGCCGGGAATTCACCCCTCCACTTT.

The CDR3 DNA follows: TGTGCCAGCAGTCCTACGGGACAGGGGAACAATGAGCAGTTCTTC. Translating gives CASSPTGQGNNEQFF. The chain carries TRBV28 and TRBJ2-1; TRBD1 agrees at 10 bases. This CDR3 is 15 amino acids long. Trimming took 5 bases from V and 5 from J; bases not matched to a gene: 6. Germline V gives CDR1 MDHEN, CDR2 SYDVKM.

This chain uses TRBV4-1 with TRBJ2-2, with 12 bases lining up with TRBD2. V lost 4 bases, J lost 7 bases, and 7 bases stayed unmatched. CDR1 and CDR2 (germline): MGHRA, YSYEKL. This CDR3 has 16 amino acids. CDR3 nucleotides: TGCGCCAGCAGCCTCAGGACTAGCGGGGAAAGCGGGGAGCTGTTTTTT. This gives the protein CASSLRTSGESGELFF.

The chain is built from TRBV6-1 and TRBJ1-1, with 11 nucleotides matching TRBD1. The germline gives CDR1 MNHNS, CDR2 SASEGT. The length of the CDR3 is 15 residues. The ends lost 4 bases at V and 10 bases at J; junction bases unmatched: 11. The CDR3 region is CASSGLTPGQGGAFF. The CDR3 nucleotides are TGTGCCAGCAGTGGGTTGACTCCGGGACAGGGGGGAGCTTTCTTT.

The chain carries TRBV9 and TRBJ2-7; 7 bases are a match to TRBD2. CDR1 and CDR2 (germline): SGDLS, YYNGEE. The junction had 4 bases not matched to a gene; V was cut back by 3 bases and J by 1 base. The CDR3 loop spans 14 amino acids. The CDR3 DNA is TGTGCCAGCAGCGCGCAGGGAGGGTCCTACGAGCAGTACTTC. It specifies CASSAQGGSYEQYF. The complete variable domain, with remaining parts taken from reference TRBV9 and TRBJ2-7, reads DSGVTQTPKHLITATGQRVTLRCSPRSGDLSVYWYQQSLDQGLQFLIQYYNGEERAKGNILERFSAQQFPDLHSELNLSSLELGDSALYFCASSAQGGSYEQYFGPGTRLTVT.

In this sample, this clone turned up once. This chain joins TRBV6-6 and TRBJ2-1; possible D gene TRBD2, 5 bases. CDR3 size: 15 residues. Germline V gene lookup returns CDR1 MNHNY and CDR2 SVGAGI (reference sequence). V lost 5 bases to trimming and J lost 1 base, with 12 bases between them. In nucleotides, the CDR3 is TGTGCCAGCAGTCCAGACTATCCTTCCTACAATGAGCAGTTCTTC. Its protein product is CASSPDYPSYNEQFF.

CDR3 DNA: TGTGCCAGCAGCACCCAACACGGGGAGCCCCTCCACTTT. Translating it yields CASSTQHGEPLHF. The chain employs TRBV9 and TRBJ1-6; D call uncertain. The CDR3 consists of 13 residues. Trimming stripped 4 bases from V and 13 bases from J, with 15 bases between. Per the germline V gene, CDR1 is SGDLS and CDR2 is YYNGEE.

This chain links TRBV7-9 with TRBJ1-4; tentative D call: TRBD1 (5 bases). Germline V gene data show CDR1 as SEHNR and CDR2 as FQNEAQ (reference sequence). Trimming shortened V by 1 base and J by 4 bases, and 13 bases separated the two germline ends. This CDR3 contains 16 residues. CDR3 loop: CASSLGGLNYNEKLFF. The CDR3 DNA sequence: TGTGCCAGCAGCTTAGGGGGACTGAACTATAATGAAAAACTGTTTTTT.

The chain links TRBV18 to TRBJ2-2; TRBD2 might be the D (5 bases). This CDR3 has 17 residues. Germline CDR1 is KGHSH and CDR2 is LQKENI. V lost 5 bases, J lost 0 bases, and 16 bases lay in between. CDR3 residues: CASSTRRSGANTGELFF. The CDR3 DNA reads as TGTGCCAGCTCAACGAGAAGGTCCGGGGCGAACACCGGGGAGCTGTTTTTT.

The chain couples TRBV10-3 to TRBJ2-7; D is undetermined. CDR1 is ENHRY, CDR2 SYGVKD, per germline. CDR3 length: 13 residues. V lost 4 bases to trimming and J lost 3 bases, with 10 bases between them. The CDR3 DNA reads as TGTGCCATCAGTGCAGATCAGAACTACGAGCAGTACTTC. It translates to CAISADQNYEQYF.

The chain employs TRBV7-3 and TRBJ2-7; TRBD1 agrees at 7 bases. V shed 5 bases, J shed 7 bases, and the junction held 8 bases outside the gene matches. CDR1 SGHTA and CDR2 FQGTGA come from the germline V gene. This CDR3 is built from 13 residues. The DNA for the CDR3 is TGTGCCAGCAGCCCCCGACAGGGTGGAGAGCAGTACTTC. It translates to CASSPRQGGEQYF.

This clone occurred once. CDR3 coding DNA: TGTGCCATCAGTGAGTCGAGCCTCTACGAGCAGTACTTC. This codes for CAISESSLYEQYF. V and J are TRBV10-3 and TRBJ2-7; no clear D gene. This CDR3 is built from 13 residues. V lost 0 bases to trimming and J lost 3 bases, with 6 bases between them. Per germline, CDR1 ENHRY and CDR2 SYGVKD.

The rearrangement joins TRBV28 to TRBJ2-7; weak D call: TRBD2 (5 bases). CDR1 is MDHEN, CDR2 SYDVKM, per germline. The CDR3 is made up of 15 amino acids. The V gene lost 6 bases and the J gene lost 2 bases, with 17 bases spanning the gap. DNA of the CDR3: TGTGCCAGCAGCCTGACGGGGTTGGGAACCTACGAGCAGTACTTC. Translation gives CASSLTGLGTYEQYF.

In regard to this clone: A read error may produce the germline difference seen at one junction end. The gene calls are TRBV4-2 and TRBJ1-2; weak D call: TRBD1 (6 bases). The CDR3 is 15 residues long. Germline CDR1 LGHNA, CDR2 YNFKEQ. CDR3 nucleotide sequence: TGTGCCAGCAGTCAAGGGGGAACAGGAGCCTATGGCTACACCTTC. Translating gives CASSQGGTGAYGYTF.

The chain has TRBV6-6 and TRBJ1-6, with 10 bases fitting TRBD1. Germline loops: CDR1 MNHNY, CDR2 SVGAGI (reference sequence). The CDR3 sequence is 15 residues long. Trimming cost V 4 bases and J 7 bases; bases outside gene matches: 4. CDR3 loop: CASSSGQGRNSPLHF. In DNA form, the CDR3 reads TGTGCCAGCAGTTCGGGACAGGGGCGGAATTCACCCCTCCACTTT.

The chain recombines TRBV2 with TRBJ1-4; D not certain. The CDR3 contains 13 residues. Germline V lookup: CDR1 SNHLY, CDR2 FYNNEI. Trimming shortened V by 7 bases and J by 8 bases, and 14 bases separated the two germline ends. The CDR3 nucleotides read TGTGCCAGCATCCGGGATAGCGGCGAAAAACTGTTTTTT. Its protein product is CASIRDSGEKLFF.

This rearrangement joins TRBV28 to TRBJ1-1; 10 positions match TRBD1. V lost 3 bases, J lost 3 bases, and 7 bases stayed unmatched. This CDR3 has 16 amino acids. Germline lookup yields CDR1 MDHEN and CDR2 SYDVKM. In DNA form, the CDR3 reads TGTGCCAGCAGTTTTCGGACAGGGGGTTTGGACACTGAAGCTTTCTTT. Its protein product is CASSFRTGGLDTEAFF.

This clone was found a few times. The chain combines TRBV6-5 with TRBJ1-6; a weak D match, TRBD1 (5 bases). Germline V CDR1 and CDR2: MNHEY, SVGAGI. The length of the CDR3 is 12 residues. Between the trimmed V and J ends, which lost 3 bases and 13 bases, there was a span of 10 bases. CDR3 in DNA: TGTGCCAGCAGTTATAGGGGTGGCCCCCTCCACTTT. Amino acid sequence: CASSYRGGPLHF.

This chain connects TRBV7-2 to TRBJ1-2, with D uncertain. Germline loops: CDR1 SGHTA, CDR2 FQGNSA. The CDR3 covers 14 residues. V gave up 5 bases and J gave up 4 bases, with 14 bases separating them. This CDR3 reads CASSPSAEGYGYTF. CDR3 coding DNA: TGTGCCAGCAGCCCTAGCGCCGAGGGCTATGGCTACACCTTC.

The chain couples TRBV7-8 to TRBJ1-6; no firm D call. CDR1 is SGHVS and CDR2 is FQNEAQ in the germline V gene. V lost 2 bases and J 4 bases, leaving 9 bases between the germline ends. This CDR3 has 15 amino acids. CDR3 DNA: TGTGCCAGCAGCTTAACTCAATCGTATAATTCACCCCTCCACTTT. Its translation is CASSLTQSYNSPLHF.

The rearrangement links TRBV4-3 to TRBJ2-7; no firm D call. The CDR3 consists of 17 residues. Trimming pared 1 base from V and 2 bases from J, leaving 18 bases between. The V gene's germline CDR1 is LGHNA and CDR2 YSLEER. The CDR3 region is CASSQGAGRRSAYEQYF. CDR3 DNA sequence: TGCGCCAGCAGCCAAGGGGCTGGCAGGCGTTCAGCCTACGAGCAGTACTTC.

J is TRBJ2-2 and V is TRBV13; TRBD2 aligns across 7 bases. CDR1 is PRHDT and CDR2 is FYEKMQ in the germline V gene (reference sequence). The CDR3 length is 15 residues. Trimming cost V 0 bases and J 6 bases; bases outside gene matches: 4. The CDR3 nucleotides read TGTGCCAGCAGCTTAGGCCGGGGGGTGTCCGGGGAGCTGTTTTTT. Translated: CASSLGRGVSGELFF. The full variable domain, in which reference TRBV13 and TRBJ2-2 provide the parts outside the CDR3, is AAGVIQSPRHLIKEKRETATLKCYPIPRHDTVYWYQQGPGQDPQFLISFYEKMQSDKGSIPDRFSAQQFSDYHSELNMSSLELGDSALYFCASSLGRGVSGELFFGEGSRLTVL.

The rearrangement joins TRBV6-6 to TRBJ2-4; no clear D gene. The V and J ends lost 6 bases and 6 bases respectively, with 15 bases between them. The CDR3 has 14 amino acids. In germline, CDR1 is MNHNY, CDR2 SVGAGI (reference sequence). Here the CDR3 reads CASSSRQDLNIQYF. The CDR3 nucleotides read TGTGCCAGCAGCTCCCGCCAGGATTTAAACATTCAGTACTTC.